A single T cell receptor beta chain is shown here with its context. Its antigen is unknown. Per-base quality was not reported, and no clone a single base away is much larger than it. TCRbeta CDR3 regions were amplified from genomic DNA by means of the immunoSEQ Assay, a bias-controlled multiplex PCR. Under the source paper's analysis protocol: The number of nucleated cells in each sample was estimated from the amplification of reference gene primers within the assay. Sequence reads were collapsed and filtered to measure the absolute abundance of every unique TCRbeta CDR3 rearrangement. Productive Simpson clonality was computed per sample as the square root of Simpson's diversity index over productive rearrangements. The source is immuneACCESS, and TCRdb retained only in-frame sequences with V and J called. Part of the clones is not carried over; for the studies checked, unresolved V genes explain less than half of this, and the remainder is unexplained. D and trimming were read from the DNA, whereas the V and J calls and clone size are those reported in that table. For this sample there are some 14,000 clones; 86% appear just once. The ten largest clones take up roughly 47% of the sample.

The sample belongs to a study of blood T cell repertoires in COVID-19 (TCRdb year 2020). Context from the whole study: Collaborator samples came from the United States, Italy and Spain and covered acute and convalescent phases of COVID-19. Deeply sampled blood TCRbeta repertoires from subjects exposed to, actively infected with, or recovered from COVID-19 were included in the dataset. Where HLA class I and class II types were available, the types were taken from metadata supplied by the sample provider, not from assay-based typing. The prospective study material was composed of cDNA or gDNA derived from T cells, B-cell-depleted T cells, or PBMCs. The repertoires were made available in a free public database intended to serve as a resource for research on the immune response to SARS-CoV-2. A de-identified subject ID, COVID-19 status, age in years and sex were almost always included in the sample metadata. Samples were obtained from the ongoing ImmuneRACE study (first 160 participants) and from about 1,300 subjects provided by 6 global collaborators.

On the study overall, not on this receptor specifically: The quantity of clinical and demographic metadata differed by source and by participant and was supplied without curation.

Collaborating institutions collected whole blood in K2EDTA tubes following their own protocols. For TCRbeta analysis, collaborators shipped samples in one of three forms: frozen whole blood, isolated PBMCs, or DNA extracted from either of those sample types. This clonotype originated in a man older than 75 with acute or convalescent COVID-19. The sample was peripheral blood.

The CDR3 in this case is CASHRGAMNTEAFF. The nucleotides read TGCGCCAGCCACAGGGGAGCCATGAACACTGAAGCTTTCTTT. Recombination joined TRBV5-1 with TRBJ1-1, with TRBD1 identical over 7 junction bases. From a lookup of the germline V gene, CDR1 and CDR2 are SGHRS and YFSETQ. The CDR3 holds 14 amino acids from the cysteine to the phenylalanine. Of all the DNA, just the CDR3 is kept, 42 bases in frame from base 1. At the junction V is shortened by 7 bases and J by 0 bases; bases outside the gene matches: 6. Here the CDR3 is joined to the reference TRBV5-1 and TRBJ1-1 genes, and the full variable domain is: KAGVTQTPRYLIKTRGQQVTLSCSPISGHRSVSWYQQTPGQGLQFLFEYFSETQRNKGNFPGRFSGRQFSNSRSEMNVSTLELGDSALYLCASHRGAMNTEAFFGQGTRLTVV.